This T cell receptor (beta chain) came from a study of blood T cell repertoires in COVID-19. In the study overall: Italy, Spain and the United States were the sources of the convalescent and acute COVID-19 samples. The analysed material was cDNA or gDNA that came from T cells, B-cell-depleted T cells, or PBMCs.

The length of the CDR3 is 15 residues. Germline V gene data show CDR1 as SNHLY and CDR2 as FYNNEI. Trimming left V 5 bases short and J 3 bases short, with 16 bases between. In the authors' methods: Reference gene primers were amplified, and this amplification served to estimate nucleated cell counts. Produced via immunoSEQ multiplex PCR; TCRdb's table is partial and in-frame only. That table gives V, J and clone size, and the DNA gave D and trimming. The table includes some 220,000 clones, around 84% detected once. The receptor was derived from a woman aged 80 or older with active or convalescent COVID-19. The chain is built from TRBV2 and TRBJ2-5; D might be TRBD1 (6 bases). Source material: peripheral blood. DNA for the CDR3: TGTGCCAGCAGTATGAGGGGACAAGGAAAAGAGACCCAGTACTTC. Protein: CASSMRGQGKETQYF. Looking up the rest from reference TRBV2 and TRBJ2-5 gives the full variable domain: EPEVTQTPSHQVTQMGQEVILRCVPISNHLYFYWYRQILGQKVEFLVSFYNNEISEKSEIFDDQFSVERPDGSNFTLKIRSTKLEDSAMYFCASSMRGQGKETQYFGPGTRLLVL.